The sequence of this T cell receptor beta chain was determined in a study of T cell repertoires in cytomegalovirus infection. As for the study in general: The authors used CMV epitopes that were HLA-C-restricted (recently identified) and HLA-B-restricted (well studied). Indications of both CMV infection and matching HLA type were provided by public TCR beta signatures. General observations from the study: Clonotype analysis showed dominance of the ex vivo response by HLA-C-restricted CMV-specific TCR beta clonotypes.

This clonotype was seen ten or more times. Its antigen is undetermined. TCRdb passed the reads through MiXCR, listing each CDR3 protein once. The sample gives 110,000 or so distinct CDR3 sequences, more than 30% of which show up once; around two fifths is in the top ten. The CDR3 runs 15 residues. The junction had 7 bases not matched to a gene; V was cut back by 3 bases and J by 4 bases. CDR1 SGHTA and CDR2 FQGNSA come from the germline V gene. This specimen consisted of CD8+ T cells from cultured PBMCs, obtained from culture after CMV antigen stimulation. The chain carries TRBV7-2 and TRBJ2-3; 7 nucleotides match TRBD2. This TCR was sampled from a human donor in good health (CMV status not recorded). Some clones in this sample may be carry-over from other donors' samples. The CDR3 bases are TGTGCCAGCAGCTTCGGGACTACCCGGGCAGATACGCAGTATTTT. Protein: CASSFGTTRADTQYF.